Listed below are T cell receptor beta chains from one sample, sequenced in a study of spatial heterogeneity in lung cancer. TCRdb re-called the 5' RACE reads through MiXCR, storing one row per CDR3 protein. Of some 3,100 distinct CDR3 sequences listed, roughly an eighth are singletons. The sequenced sample was lung tumor tissue, obtained at surgery. All receptors come from a male donor with early-stage non-small cell lung cancer. CDR3s include the opening cysteine and the closing phenylalanine or tryptophan. D genes are given only for firm matches. A row's size may be missing; if present it is once, few, many or a size class.

>TRBJ2-3|TRBD2|medium-sized|TRBV5-5
TGTGCCAGCAGCTCCGGTGCTAGCGGGATGGTAGATACGCAGTATTTT
CASSSGASGMVDTQYF
>TRBJ1-1|.|medium-sized|TRBV19
TGTGCCAGTAGTATTGGTAGTGTCACTGAAGCTTTCTTT
CASSIGSVTEAFF
>TRBJ1-1|.|medium-sized|TRBV28
TGTGCCAGCAGCCGCCCGGCGGGTACTGAAGCTTTCTTT
CASSRPAGTEAFF
>TRBJ2-6|.|medium-sized|TRBV6-2/TRBV6-3
TGTGCCAGCATTCTAGGGGGAGACGGGGCCAACGTCCTGACTTTC
CASILGGDGANVLTF
>TRBJ2-7|.|.|TRBV11-2
TGTGCCAGCAGCCGGACTATCGAGCAGTACTTC
CASSRTIEQYF
>TRBJ2-1|.|medium-sized|TRBV12-3/TRBV12-4
TGTGCCAGCAGTTCCGGTACCTGGGATGAGCAGTTCTTC
CASSSGTWDEQFF
>TRBJ1-2|TRBD1|medium-sized|TRBV7-2
TGTGCCAGCAGCACGCGGACAGGGTACGGCTATGGCTACACCTTC
CASSTRTGYGYGYTF
>TRBJ1-5|.|medium-sized|TRBV12-3/TRBV12-4
TGTGCCAGCATGGTGGCAGGCCCTTCAGATCAGCCCCAGCATTTT
CASMVAGPSDQPQHF